Reported below is one T cell receptor beta chain. This clone was recorded a few times. The antigen this receptor binds is unknown. Qualities for individual bases were not recorded, and no much larger clone is one base off. TCRbeta libraries were sequenced on an Illumina MiSeq, averaging roughly 41,000 productive templates per sample. The immunoSEQ assay, which uses multiplex PCR amplification, was used to generate TCRbeta CDR3 libraries. As for the authors' bioinformatics: Repertoire diversity was computed as previously defined, with values near 0 indicating extremely monoclonal samples. TCRdb mirrors the immuneACCESS table, restricted to in-frame sequences. Some clones are absent from its copies; in checked studies, under half trace to an unresolved V gene, and the reason for the others is unknown. The V and J calls and clone size were taken over from that table, and D and trimming were inferred from the DNA. Across this sample there are about 1,500 clones, with roughly 57% seen only once. The ten largest account for 55% to 70% of the sample.

DNA was extracted from blood mononuclear cells, and the same DNA was used for both TCR and STAT3 sequencing. Reading from cysteine to phenylalanine, the CDR3 counts 16 amino acids. Kept here is only the CDR3 DNA, which spans 48 bases and is read in frame from base 1. V lost 5 bases and J lost 4 bases, and the count of bases not matched to a germline gene is 13. For CDR1 and CDR2, the germline V gene lists SGHTA and FQGNSA. These data belong to a study of STAT3 mutations in large granular lymphocyte leukemia (dated by TCRdb to between 2018 and 2021). Turning to the overall study: Canonical activating STAT3 mutations were detected in roughly half of the longitudinally sequenced T-LGLL patients. More than half of T-LGLL patients received one or more immunosuppressive therapy regimens, with hematologic response in less than 50% of those treated. To reconstruct clonal hierarchy and dynamics, serial deep sequencing of TCRbeta CDR3 and STAT3 was performed in patients with T-cell large granular lymphocyte leukemia. From an initial cohort of 200 to 250 LGL patients, 20 or so representative T-LGLL cases were selected for longitudinal TCRbeta and STAT3 sequencing. As controls, the study also included longitudinal sequencing of a couple of patients with natural killer LGL leukemia. Each patient was sequenced at an average of around 4 time points, ranging from 2 to 8 samplings.

Study-wide conclusions, independent of this receptor: Every T-LGLL patient showed at least one immunodominant TCRbeta clonotype, and about half showed multiple immunodominant subclonotypes. TCR clonotype switching after therapy was observed in about 35% of the 18 patients, and all newly emerging clones were found to be STAT3 wild type. Because no samples were available when a clone first appeared, clonal expansion was inferred from samplings taken at other points. Since codominant clonotypes persisted in some patients, a small but highly pathogenic clone may have gone undetected. Several patients had a dominant TCR clone burden greater than the STAT3 mutant burden, which suggests that the STAT3 mutation arose secondarily within a clone that had already expanded. Variable intervals between samplings and differing treatment regimens complicated linking therapy response to changes in TCR clonal burden.

The sequence was collected from a man aged 55 to 69 with T-cell large granular lymphocyte leukemia. Some clones in this sample may be carry-over from other donors' samples. The age is the age at diagnosis. The sequenced material came from peripheral blood mononuclear cells. The chain employs TRBV7-2 and TRBJ1-2; 7 bases in between match TRBD1. The sequenced DNA: TGTGCCAGCAGCGCCGACACCTGGGACAGAATCTATGGCTACACCTTC. The encoded protein is CASSADTWDRIYGYTF.